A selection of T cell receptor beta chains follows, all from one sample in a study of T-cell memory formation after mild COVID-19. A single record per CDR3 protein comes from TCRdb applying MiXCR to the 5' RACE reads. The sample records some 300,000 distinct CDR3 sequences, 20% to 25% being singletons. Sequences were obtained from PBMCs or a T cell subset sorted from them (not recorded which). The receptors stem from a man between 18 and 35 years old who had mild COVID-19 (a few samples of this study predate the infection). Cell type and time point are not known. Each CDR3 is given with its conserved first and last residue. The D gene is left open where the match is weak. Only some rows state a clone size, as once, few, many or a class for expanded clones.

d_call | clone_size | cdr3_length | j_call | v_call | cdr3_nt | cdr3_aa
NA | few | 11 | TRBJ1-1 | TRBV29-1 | TGCAGCCCCAGGGTGGGGACTGAAGCTTTCTTT | CSPRVGTEAFF
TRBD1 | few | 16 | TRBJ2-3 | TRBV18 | TGTGCCAGCTCACCTACTGGGACAGGGGTCACAGATACGCAGTATTTT | CASSPTGTGVTDTQYF
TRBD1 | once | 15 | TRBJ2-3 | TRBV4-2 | TGTGCCAGCAGCCAAGGGACAGGGTATACAGATACGCAGTATTTT | CASSQGTGYTDTQYF
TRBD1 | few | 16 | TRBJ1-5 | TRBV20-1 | TGCAGTGCTAGAGCCCCGGTGGGCAGGGGGAATCAGCCCCAGCATTTT | CSARAPVGRGNQPQHF
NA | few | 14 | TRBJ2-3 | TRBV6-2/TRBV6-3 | TGTGCCAGCAGTTCCTCCACGACGGGAGACCTGCAGTATTTT | CASSSSTTGDLQYF
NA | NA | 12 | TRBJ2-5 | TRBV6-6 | TGTGCCAGCAGTCGGGGCTGGGAGACCCAGTACTTC | CASSRGWETQYF
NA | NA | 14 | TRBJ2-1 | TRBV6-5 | TGTGCCAGCAGTTACTCGATTAACTCGCATGAGCAGTTCTTC | CASSYSINSHEQFF
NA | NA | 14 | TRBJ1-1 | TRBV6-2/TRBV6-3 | TGTGCCAGCAGTTACTCTTCCGAAAACACTGAAGCTTTCTTT | CASSYSSENTEAFF
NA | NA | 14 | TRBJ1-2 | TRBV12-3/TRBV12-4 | TGTGCCAGCAGTTTACGGCAGTCCGCGGGGGGCTACACCTTC | CASSLRQSAGGYTF
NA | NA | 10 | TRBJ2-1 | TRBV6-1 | TGTGCCAGCGTCCAGGATGAGCAGTTCTTC | CASVQDEQFF
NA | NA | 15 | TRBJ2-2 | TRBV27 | TGTGCCAGCAGCCGCGGGACCACGAACACCGGGGAGCTGTTTTTT | CASSRGTTNTGELFF
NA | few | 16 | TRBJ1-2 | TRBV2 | TGTGCCAGCAGTCATCCCGACGGCCCTCGGCTGTCCGGCTACACCTTC | CASSHPDGPRLSGYTF